One sample yielded the 14 T cell receptor beta chains listed below, sequenced in a study of T cells after yellow fever vaccination. TCRdb redid the calling of the 5' RACE reads with MiXCR, one entry per CDR3 protein. The data contain approximately 610,000 distinct CDR3 sequences, about a sixth of them singletons. Material: PBMCs, obtained around 5 days after the first yellow fever vaccination. These TCRs come from a man aged 18 to 30 who received the YFV17D yellow fever vaccine.

The chain is built from TRBV6-2 or TRBV6-3 and TRBJ2-5, with TRBD2 matching 7 bases. From germline, CDR1 is MNHEY and CDR2 SVGEGT. CDR3 length: 15 amino acids. V lost 4 bases, J lost 4 bases, and 9 bases stayed unmatched. CDR3 residues: CASSFPSGGAETQYF. CDR3 bases: TGTGCCAGCAGTTTCCCTAGCGGTGGGGCAGAGACCCAGTACTTC.

This clonotype was counted only a few times. The J gene is TRBJ1-2, the V gene TRBV18; no firm D call. The CDR3 covers 13 residues. V was trimmed by 8 bases and J by 3 bases, leaving 13 bases between them. Germline-derived CDR1 and CDR2 are KGHSH and LQKENI. The CDR3, as DNA: TGTGCCAGCGGCCAGACGGTAGACTATGGCTACACCTTC. This gives the protein CASGQTVDYGYTF.

The sample holds a few counts of this clonotype. This chain connects TRBV2 to TRBJ2-7; 8 nucleotides match TRBD2. V trimming: 11 bases; J trimming: 0 bases; junction bases outside the gene matches: 6. The CDR3 consists of 13 residues. The germline CDR1 and CDR2 sequences are SNHLY and FYNNEI. The CDR3 region has the DNA TGTGCCTTCACGGGGGGGAGCTCCTACGAGCAGTACTTC. Its translation: CAFTGGSSYEQYF.

The chain couples TRBV6-5 to TRBJ1-1; TRBD1 aligns across 7 bases. Germline V gene data show CDR1 as MNHEY and CDR2 as SVGAGI. J gave up 3 bases and V 0 bases, and 4 bases lay outside the gene matches. There are 15 residues in the CDR3. DNA of the CDR3: TGTGCCAGCAGTTACTCGACAGGACAGGACACTGAAGCTTTCTTT. Its protein is CASSYSTGQDTEAFF.

This clonotype has more than one count but fewer than ten. The chain combines TRBV5-1 with TRBJ2-1; D might be TRBD2 (5 bases). There are 16 residues in the CDR3. The germline V and J ends were trimmed by 0 bases and 7 bases, with 17 bases remaining between them. Germline V gene data show CDR1 as SGHRS and CDR2 as YFSETQ. This chain's CDR3 is CASSLALTADFNEQFF. The CDR3 bases are TGCGCCAGCAGCTTGGCTTTAACGGCGGACTTTAATGAGCAGTTCTTC.

The V and J genes are TRBV12-3 or TRBV12-4 and TRBJ2-2; D gene uncertain. Between the trimmed V and J ends, which lost 6 bases and 0 bases, there was a span of 17 bases. The CDR3 is 17 residues long. CDR3: CASSPLLGPANTGELFF. CDR3 bases: TGTGCCAGCAGCCCCTTATTAGGGCCAGCGAACACCGGGGAGCTGTTTTTT.

The chain uses TRBV14 and TRBJ2-1; no reliable D call. Germline CDR1 SGHDN, CDR2 FVKESK. The CDR3 runs 13 residues. V lost 0 bases to trimming and J lost 4 bases, with 4 bases between them. The CDR3 is CASSQDTYNEQFF. Here the CDR3 DNA reads TGTGCCAGCAGCCAAGATACATACAATGAGCAGTTCTTC. The full variable domain, rest sourced from reference TRBV14 and TRBJ2-1, is EAGVTQFPSHSVIEKGQTVTLRCDPISGHDNLYWYRRVMGKEIKFLLHFVKESKQDESGMPNNRFLAERTGGTYSTLKVQPAELEDSGVYFCASSQDTYNEQFFGPGTRLTVL.

This clonotype has only a few counts. The V gene is TRBV7-3, the J gene TRBJ2-5; D is unclear. V was cut by 4 bases and J by 1 base, with 10 bases left in between. This CDR3 has 14 residues. CDR1 is SGHTA, CDR2 FQGTGA, per germline. CDR3 nucleotides: TGTGCCAGCAGCTCCGACGGACCCCAAGAGACCCAGTACTTC. It is translated as CASSSDGPQETQYF. The entire variable domain, with the rest obtained from reference TRBV7-3 and TRBJ2-5, is as follows: GAGVSQTPSNKVTEKGKYVELRCDPISGHTALYWYRQSLGQGPEFLIYFQGTGAADDSGLPNDRFFAVRPEGSVSTLKIQRTERGDSAVYLCASSSDGPQETQYFGPGTRLLVL.

A few counts support this clonotype. This CDR3 is CASSLISGAEQYF. In DNA form, the CDR3 reads TGTGCCAGCAGCTTAATTTCGGGGGCCGAGCAGTACTTC. This chain joins TRBV7-3 and TRBJ2-7; D is tentatively TRBD1 or TRBD2 (6 bases each). CDR1 SGHTA and CDR2 FQGTGA come from the germline V gene. The CDR3 runs 13 residues. V dropped 1 base and J dropped 6 bases, with 10 bases sitting between them.

This clonotype was detected ten times or more. The V call is TRBV6-2 or TRBV6-3, the J call TRBJ2-7; 7 bases are shared with TRBD1. The CDR3 is 15 residues long. Germline assignment: CDR1 MNHEY and CDR2 SVGEGT. V shed 0 bases and J 6 bases; nucleotides not matched to a gene: 8. The CDR3 protein is CASSYSPKGGIEQYV. Written as DNA, the CDR3 is TGTGCCAGCAGTTACTCCCCTAAAGGGGGCATCGAGCAGTACGTC.

The J gene is TRBJ2-1, the V gene TRBV18; TRBD2 matches 13 bases. Germline trimming cut 3 bases from V and 6 bases from J; bases unmatched to any gene: 8. The CDR3 is made up of 17 amino acids. Germline CDR1 and CDR2: KGHSH and LQKENI. The CDR3 DNA reads TGTGCCAGCTCACCGCTCGTGACTAGCGGGGGGCCCAATGAGCAGTTCTTC. It translates to CASSPLVTSGGPNEQFF.

This clonotype was picked up a small number of times. The V and J genes are TRBV7-8 and TRBJ2-3; D gene unclear. The CDR3 totals 14 residues. Between the trimmed V and J ends, which lost 7 bases and 5 bases, there was a span of 16 bases. CDR1 and CDR2 (germline): SGHVS, FQNEAQ. In DNA form, the CDR3 reads TGTGCCAGCACTACGAGCCCTGGCGGAGATACGCAGTATTTT. It specifies CASTTSPGGDTQYF.

The chain links TRBV6-1 to TRBJ2-2, with D possibly being TRBD1 or TRBD2 (5 bases each). Trimming took off 2 bases at V and 6 bases at J, with 19 bases between the two ends. This CDR3 is 17 amino acids long. Per the germline V gene, CDR1 is MNHNS and CDR2 is SASEGT. CDR3: CASSESLGTPPAGELFF. The CDR3 nucleotides read TGTGCCAGCAGTGAATCACTCGGGACGCCCCCGGCCGGGGAGCTGTTTTTT.

Only a few counts were recorded for this clonotype. The chain uses TRBV20-1 and TRBJ2-3, with D perhaps matching TRBD1 or TRBD2 (5 bases each). CDR1 is DFQATT, CDR2 SNEGSKA, per germline (reference sequence). The CDR3 has 14 residues. V was pared by 6 bases and J by 1 base, with 14 bases between. CDR3 DNA sequence: TGCAGTGCCGAGGGGCCCTCCCGCACAGATACGCAGTATTTT. Translated, it gives CSAEGPSRTDTQYF.